The 26 T cell receptor beta chains reported below all come from one sample, sequenced in a study of shared clonotypes between healthy human individuals. Clones were sequenced by immunoSEQ multiplex PCR, and TCRdb holds only the in-frame ones, with some missing. Of about 1 million clones in the sample, about 75% were seen once. Material: memory CD4+ T cells sorted from blood. Noted subset: CD45RA-negative fraction. These receptors all come from a man aged 18 to 30 in good health.

V usage is TRBV2 and J usage is TRBJ2-7, with D possibly matching TRBD2 (6 bases). The CDR3 is made up of 10 amino acids. CDR1 is SNHLY and CDR2 is FYNNEI in the germline V gene. V dropped 6 bases and J dropped 6 bases, with 6 bases sitting between them. In DNA, the CDR3 is TGTGCCAGCAGGGGGGGCGAGCAGTACTTC. It encodes CASRGGEQYF. Supplemented by reference TRBV2 and TRBJ2-7, the full variable domain reads EPEVTQTPSHQVTQMGQEVILRCVPISNHLYFYWYRQILGQKVEFLVSFYNNEISEKSEIFDDQFSVERPDGSNFTLKIRSTKLEDSAMYFCASRGGEQYFGPGTRLTVT.

This chain connects TRBV11-2 to TRBJ2-1; a weak D match, TRBD1 (5 bases). V lost 3 bases, J lost 10 bases, and 16 bases lay in between. CDR3 length: 14 amino acids. Germline V CDR1 and CDR2: SGHAT, FQNNGV. The CDR3 DNA reads as TGTGCCAGCAGCTTCGGATATTTGGGGCAGGAGCAGTTCTTC. It translates to CASSFGYLGQEQFF. Full variable domain (outside the CDR3, taken from reference TRBV11-2 and TRBJ2-1): EAGVAQSPRYKIIEKRQSVAFWCNPISGHATLYWYQQILGQGPKLLIQFQNNGVVDDSQLPKDRFSAERLKGVDSTLKIQPAKLEDSAVYLCASSFGYLGQEQFFGPGTRLTVL.

The chain joins TRBV9 to TRBJ2-7, with D perhaps TRBD1 (6 bases). Germline V gene data show CDR1 as SGDLS and CDR2 as YYNGEE. V gave up 4 bases and J gave up 0 bases, with 20 bases separating them. The CDR3 consists of 17 residues. The CDR3: CASSPRPQGFISYEQYF. In DNA, the CDR3 is TGTGCCAGCAGCCCCCGGCCCCAGGGGTTTATCTCCTACGAGCAGTACTTC.

The chain links TRBV25-1 to TRBJ2-5, with D unclear. The CDR3 contains 15 residues. Deletions cut 2 bases from V and 4 bases from J, with 14 bases between. Germline V gene sequence: CDR1 MGHDK, CDR2 SYGVNS. CDR3 residues: CASSETLIDRETQYF. CDR3 sequence (DNA): TGTGCCAGCAGTGAAACTCTCATCGATCGAGAGACCCAGTACTTC.

The V call is TRBV5-1, the J call TRBJ1-1, with D possibly matching TRBD1 (6 bases). The CDR3 is 15 amino acids. Looked up from germline, CDR1 is SGHRS and CDR2 is YFSETQ. The V gene lost 2 bases and the J gene lost 4 bases, with 15 bases spanning the gap. The CDR3 nucleotides read TGCGCCAGCAGCTTAAGAGGGGGAGGTGGCACTGAAGCTTTCTTT. This sequence encodes CASSLRGGGGTEAFF.

On this clone itself: A clone one base away is much larger, so this may be a read error. The CDR3 DNA reads as TGTGCCAGCAGCCCCGGGACTAGCGGATACGAGCAGTACTTC. This gives the protein CASSPGTSGYEQYF. The chain is built from TRBV5-6 and TRBJ2-7; 11 nucleotides agree with TRBD2. V dropped 4 bases and J dropped 4; count of bases not matched to a gene: 4. CDR1 is SGHDT, CDR2 YYEEEE, per germline. CDR3 length equals 14 residues.

The chain uses TRBV27 and TRBJ1-2, with 7 bases that match TRBD1. The germline CDR1 and CDR2 sequences are MNHEY and SMNVEV (reference sequence). With V trimmed by 7 bases and J by 5 bases, 13 bases remained unmatched. This CDR3 comprises 15 residues. CDR3 sequence: CASTWHGGGLYGYTF. The CDR3 DNA is TGTGCCAGCACCTGGCATGGAGGGGGCCTGTATGGCTACACCTTC.

The V and J genes are TRBV7-8 and TRBJ1-5; 7 bases align to TRBD1. V lost 5 bases, J lost 3 bases, and 13 bases stayed unmatched. The CDR3 consists of 17 residues. Germline V CDR1 and CDR2: SGHVS, FQNEAQ. In nucleotides, the CDR3 is TGTGCCAGCAGCCCGCATCCCTTGGGACAGACCAATCAGCCCCAGCATTTT. Amino acids: CASSPHPLGQTNQPQHF.

The chain recombines TRBV5-5 with TRBJ1-4; D is uncertain. Trimming shortened V by 1 base and J by 3 bases, and 10 bases separated the two germline ends. Germline assignment: CDR1 SGHKS and CDR2 YYEKEE (reference sequence). This CDR3 comprises 15 residues. The CDR3, as DNA: TGTGCCAGCAGCTTGAGTCCAGCCTCTAATGAAAAACTGTTTTTT. Protein: CASSLSPASNEKLFF.

The chain couples TRBV5-1 to TRBJ2-4, with 14 nucleotides matching TRBD2. Germline CDR1 reads SGHRS; CDR2 reads YFSETQ. This CDR3 spans 19 amino acids. With V trimmed by 4 bases and J by 1 base, 10 bases remained unmatched. This CDR3 reads CASSEGLAGAPSAKNIQYF. The CDR3 bases are TGCGCCAGCAGCGAGGGACTAGCGGGAGCCCCTTCGGCCAAAAACATTCAGTACTTC.

This clone showed up just a few times. The V and J genes are TRBV30 and TRBJ1-3; possible D gene TRBD1, 5 bases. This CDR3 has 15 amino acids. Trimming pared 3 bases from V and 0 bases from J, leaving 12 bases between. CDR1 and CDR2 (germline): GTSNPN, SVGIG (reference sequence). The CDR3 coding sequence is TGTGCCTGGAGATCACAGGCGTACTCTGGAAACACCATATATTTT. Amino acid sequence: CAWRSQAYSGNTIYF.

This chain uses TRBV9 with TRBJ1-6; a weak D match, TRBD1 (5 bases). The V gene's germline CDR1 is SGDLS and CDR2 YYNGEE. The CDR3 is made up of 16 amino acids. Trimming removed 3 bases from V and 5 bases from J, with 15 bases in between. The CDR3 is CASSGRRGLDNSPLHF. The CDR3 DNA sequence: TGTGCCAGCAGCGGGCGGAGGGGCCTCGATAATTCACCCCTCCACTTT.

The count of this clone is one. V is TRBV7-9 and J is TRBJ1-2; TRBD1 matches 9 bases. The junction had 5 bases not matched to a gene; V was cut back by 6 bases and J by 0 bases. The CDR3 has 15 residues. Germline-derived CDR1 and CDR2 are SEHNR and FQNEAQ (reference sequence). The CDR3 loop is CASRAGTGTNYGYTF. In DNA form, the CDR3 reads TGTGCCAGCAGAGCGGGGACAGGGACTAACTATGGCTACACCTTC.

This clone showed up just a few times. The rearrangement links TRBV7-2 to TRBJ2-5, with TRBD1 matching 7 bases. The trim removed 5 bases at V and 2 bases at J, leaving 2 bases unmatched. The CDR3 is 13 amino acids. CDR1 is SGHTA, CDR2 FQGNSA, per germline. CDR3 in amino acids: CASSKGQQETQYF. The CDR3 nucleotides read TGTGCCAGCAGCAAGGGACAGCAAGAGACCCAGTACTTC.

This chain's CDR3 is CASPRLGTASYGYTF. The CDR3 DNA sequence: TGCGCCAGCCCCCGGTTAGGGACAGCGTCCTATGGCTACACCTTC. The chain combines TRBV10-1 with TRBJ1-2; 7 positions agree with TRBD1. The CDR3 spans 15 residues. CDR1 is WNHNN and CDR2 is SYGVQD in the germline V gene (reference sequence). V shed 8 bases and J 4 bases; nucleotides not matched to a gene: 13.

The chain carries TRBV5-4 and TRBJ1-1, with TRBD1 matching 8 bases. The CDR3 is made up of 16 amino acids. The junction had 6 bases not matched to a gene; V was cut back by 0 bases and J by 2 bases. Per germline, CDR1 SGHNT and CDR2 YYREEE (reference sequence). CDR3 DNA sequence: TGTGCCAGCAGCTTGGTACTGGGACAGGCTAACACTGAAGCTTTCTTT. This gives the protein CASSLVLGQANTEAFF.

The DNA of the CDR3 is TGTGCCAGCAGCGGCGCTGGTCGGCCCGGGGATCTGTTTTTT. The encoded protein is CASSGAGRPGDLFF. The genes are TRBV9 and TRBJ1-4; D is undetermined. The CDR3 covers 14 residues. From germline, CDR1 is SGDLS and CDR2 YYNGEE. Trimming stripped 3 bases from V and 14 bases from J, with 20 bases between.

This clone was observed once. This sequence joins TRBV4-2 and TRBJ2-5, with D uncertain. Deletions cut 1 base from V and 5 bases from J, with 11 bases between. The CDR3 length is 14 residues. The V gene's germline CDR1 is LGHNA and CDR2 YNFKEQ. CDR3 sequence reads: CASSQGGFGETQYF. In DNA, the CDR3 is TGTGCCAGCAGCCAAGGAGGATTCGGGGAGACCCAGTACTTC.

This chain joins TRBV5-1 and TRBJ2-1; 16 nucleotides line up with TRBD2. The CDR3 covers 18 residues. The V segment lost 2 bases and the J segment 4 bases; nucleotides outside the gene matches: 6. Germline V gene sequence: CDR1 SGHRS, CDR2 YFSETQ. The CDR3 DNA sequence: TGCGCCAGCAGCTTTGGGACTAGCGGGAGGGCGGATTACAATGAGCAGTTCTTC. Translated, it gives CASSFGTSGRADYNEQFF.

The rearrangement uses TRBV5-1 and TRBJ2-7; D is uncertain. This CDR3 region has 12 residues. The germline gives CDR1 SGHRS, CDR2 YFSETQ. Trimming removed 0 bases at V and 2 bases at J, with 3 bases between. Here the CDR3 DNA reads TGCGCCAGCAGCTTGGAACCCTACGAGCAGTACTTC. Its translation is CASSLEPYEQYF. The variable domain in full, completed from reference TRBV5-1 and TRBJ2-7, reads KAGVTQTPRYLIKTRGQQVTLSCSPISGHRSVSWYQQTPGQGLQFLFEYFSETQRNKGNFPGRFSGRQFSNSRSEMNVSTLELGDSALYLCASSLEPYEQYFGPGTRLTVT.

This clone occurred many times. V is TRBV29-1 and J is TRBJ2-1; the match to TRBD1 covers 7 bases. The CDR3 has 16 amino acids. The germline V gene has CDR1 SQVTM and CDR2 ANQGSEA. The J segment lost 3 bases and the V segment lost 0 bases, leaving 8 bases of the junction unmatched. CDR3 sequence reads: CSVEDSRTGGYNEQFF. The CDR3 nucleotides read TGCAGCGTTGAAGACTCACGGACAGGAGGCTACAATGAGCAGTTCTTC.

DNA for the CDR3: TGTGCCAGCAGTTACTCAGGGAAGGATAATGAGCAGTTCTTC. Its protein is CASSYSGKDNEQFF. The V gene is TRBV6-6, the J gene TRBJ2-1; no clear D. Germline CDR1 is MNHNY and CDR2 is SVGAGI (reference sequence). This CDR3 has 14 residues. V lost 0 bases to trimming and J lost 7 bases, with 10 bases between them.

The CDR3 protein is CAWSDGETQYF. CDR3 nucleotide sequence: TGTGCCTGGAGTGACGGGGAGACCCAGTACTTC. The rearrangement links TRBV30 to TRBJ2-5; D gene unclear. Trimming left V 1 base short and J 5 bases short, with 5 bases between. This CDR3 has 11 amino acids. Germline V gene lookup returns CDR1 GTSNPN and CDR2 SVGIG (reference sequence).

The CDR3, as DNA: TGTGCCAGCAGCCCGGCCGGTAGACAAAAAAGGGAGCTGTTTTTT. Amino acids: CASSPAGRQKRELFF. The genes are TRBV7-2 and TRBJ2-2; D ambiguous. CDR1 is SGHTA and CDR2 is FQGNSA in the germline V gene. Deletions cut 5 bases from V and 9 bases from J, with 19 bases between. The CDR3 length is 15 residues.

A few counts support this clone. The chain uses TRBV5-3 and TRBJ2-7; tentative D call: TRBD1 (5 bases). TRBV5-3 is an open reading frame, and its role is uncertain. This CDR3 is built from 16 residues. Between the trimmed V and J ends, which lost 1 base and 2 bases, there was a span of 16 bases. This CDR3 is CARSLSEGHPTYEQYF. CDR3 nucleotides: TGTGCCAGAAGCTTGTCGGAAGGACATCCAACCTACGAGCAGTACTTC.

The chain is built from TRBV18 and TRBJ2-2; 8 nucleotides agree with TRBD2. The germline CDR1 and CDR2 sequences are KGHSH and LQKENI. The CDR3 runs 16 residues. V shed 2 bases, J shed 5 bases, and the junction held 7 bases outside the gene matches. CDR3 in amino acids: CASSPRLSSGTGELFF. In nucleotides, the CDR3 is TGTGCCAGCTCACCAAGGTTGTCTAGCGGGACCGGGGAGCTGTTTTTT.